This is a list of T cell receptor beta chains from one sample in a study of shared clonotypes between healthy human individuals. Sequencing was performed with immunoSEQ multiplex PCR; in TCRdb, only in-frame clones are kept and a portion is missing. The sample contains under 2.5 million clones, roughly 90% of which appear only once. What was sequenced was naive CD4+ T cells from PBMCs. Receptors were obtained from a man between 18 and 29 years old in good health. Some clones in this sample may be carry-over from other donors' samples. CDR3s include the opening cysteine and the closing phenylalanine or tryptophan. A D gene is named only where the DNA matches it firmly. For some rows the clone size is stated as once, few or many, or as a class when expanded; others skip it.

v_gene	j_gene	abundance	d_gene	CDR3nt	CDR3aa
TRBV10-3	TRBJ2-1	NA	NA	TGTGCCACTCACCTTCAGGGGAGCTCCTACAATGAGCAGTTCTTC	CATHLQGSSYNEQFF
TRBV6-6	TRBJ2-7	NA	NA	TGTGCCAGCAGGCCAACCCAGGGTTCCTACGAGCAGTACTTC	CASRPTQGSYEQYF
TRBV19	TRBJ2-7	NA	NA	TGTGCCAGTAGTATGCGAGGGACAAGCTCCTACGAGCAGTACTTC	CASSMRGTSSYEQYF
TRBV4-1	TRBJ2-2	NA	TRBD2	TGCGCCAGCAGCCAAGGGCCCCAGGGGACAACTAGCGGGTCAGACACCGGGGAGCTGTTTTTT	CASSQGPQGTTSGSDTGELFF
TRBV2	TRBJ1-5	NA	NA	TGTGCCAGCACACAGGAGTCCGGCAATCAGCCCCAGCATTTT	CASTQESGNQPQHF
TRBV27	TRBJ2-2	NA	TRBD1	TGTGCCAGCAGTTCAGGGGGCGCAGGGAACACCGGGGAGCTGTTTTTT	CASSSGGAGNTGELFF
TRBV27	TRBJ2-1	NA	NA	TGTGCCAGCAGTTTATTAACCCAGGGCAGTGAGCAGTTCTTC	CASSLLTQGSEQFF
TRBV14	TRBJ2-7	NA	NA	TGTGCCAGCAGCCAAAGCAAGGGCAGTTTGGCTTTCTACGAGCAGTACTTC	CASSQSKGSLAFYEQYF
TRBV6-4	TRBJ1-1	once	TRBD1	TGTGCCAGCAGTGACCTTCTCCCTCAGGGGGGGGACACTGAAGCTTTCTTT	CASSDLLPQGGDTEAFF
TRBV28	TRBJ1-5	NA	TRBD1	TGTGCCAGCCTCCAGGGGGCTGATCAGCCCCAGCATTTT	CASLQGADQPQHF
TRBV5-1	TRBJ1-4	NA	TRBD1	TGCGCCAGCAGCTTTGGGACAGGGAATGAAAAACTGTTTTTT	CASSFGTGNEKLFF
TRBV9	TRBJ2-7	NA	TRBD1	TGTGCCAGCAGCGTAGGGGCCGGGACAGGGCTGCTTGTGCAGTACTTC	CASSVGAGTGLLVQYF
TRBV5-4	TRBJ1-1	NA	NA	TGTGCCAGCAGCTGGGGAGGGGGGCTCACTGAAGCTTTCTTT	CASSWGGGLTEAFF
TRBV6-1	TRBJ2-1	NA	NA	TGTGCCAGCAGTGATTCATCACCCTCCTACAATGAGCAGTTCTTC	CASSDSSPSYNEQFF
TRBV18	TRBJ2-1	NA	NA	TGTGCCAGCCACGACCAGGCCCAAGTCCATGAGCAGTTCTTC	CASHDQAQVHEQFF
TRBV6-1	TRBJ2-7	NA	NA	TGTGCCAGCAGTGAAGGACAGGCGGGCTACGAGCAGTACTTC	CASSEGQAGYEQYF
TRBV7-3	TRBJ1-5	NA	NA	TGTGCCAGCAGCTTTGCCCGATCGGGCAATCAGCCCCAGCATTTT	CASSFARSGNQPQHF
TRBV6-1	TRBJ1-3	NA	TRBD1	TGTGCCAGCAGTGAATTCGGGACAGGGTTCTCTGGGGCCGGAAACACCATATATTTT	CASSEFGTGFSGAGNTIYF
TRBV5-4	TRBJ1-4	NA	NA	TGTGCCAGCAGCGCCAGTGGGGTAGATGAAAAACTGTTTTTT	CASSASGVDEKLFF
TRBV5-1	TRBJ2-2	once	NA	TGCGCCAGCAGCCAGAACGGGGTCTACACCGGGGAGCTGTTTTTT	CASSQNGVYTGELFF
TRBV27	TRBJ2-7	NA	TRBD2	TGTGCCAGCAGAGGACTAGCGGAGTGGGCCAGCTCCTACGAGCAGTACTTC	CASRGLAEWASSYEQYF
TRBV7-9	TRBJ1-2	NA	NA	TGTGCCAGCAGCAACCGGACGGGGGCGAATGGCTACACCTTC	CASSNRTGANGYTF